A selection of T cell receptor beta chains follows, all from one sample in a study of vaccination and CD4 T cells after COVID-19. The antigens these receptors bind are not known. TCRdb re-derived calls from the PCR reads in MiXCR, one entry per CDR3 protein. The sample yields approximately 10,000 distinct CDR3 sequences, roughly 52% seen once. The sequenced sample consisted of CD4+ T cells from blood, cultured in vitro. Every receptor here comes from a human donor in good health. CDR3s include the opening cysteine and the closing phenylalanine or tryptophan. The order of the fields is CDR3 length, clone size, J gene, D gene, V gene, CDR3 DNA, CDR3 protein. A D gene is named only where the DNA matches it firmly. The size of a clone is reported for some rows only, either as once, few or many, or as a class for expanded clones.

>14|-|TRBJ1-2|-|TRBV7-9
TGTGCCAGCAGTAGAACAGGGAGTGACTATGGCTACACCTTC
CASSRTGSDYGYTF
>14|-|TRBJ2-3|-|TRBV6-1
TGTGCCAGCAGACCCGACGGACGCACAGATACGCAGTATTTT
CASRPDGRTDTQYF
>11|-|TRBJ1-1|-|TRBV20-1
TGCAGCGGACCACTGTTGACTGAAGCTTTCTTT
CSGPLLTEAFF
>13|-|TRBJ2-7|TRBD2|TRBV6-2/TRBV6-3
TGTGCCAGCAGAATCCCAGCGGGAGGTCGGCAGTACTTC
CASRIPAGGRQYF
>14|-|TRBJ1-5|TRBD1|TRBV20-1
TGCAGTGCTAGAAAGACAGGGCTCAATCAGCCCCAGCATTTT
CSARKTGLNQPQHF
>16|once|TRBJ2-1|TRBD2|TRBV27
TGTGCCAGCAGTCCCGGGACTAGCGGGTATAACAATGAGCAGTTCTTC
CASSPGTSGYNNEQFF
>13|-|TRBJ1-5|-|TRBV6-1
TGTGCCAGCAGGCTCAGTAGCAATCAGCCCCAGCATTTT
CASRLSSNQPQHF
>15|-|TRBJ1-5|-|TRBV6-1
TGTGCCAGCAGTCCCACAGGGTTAGGGAATCAGCCCCAGCATTTT
CASSPTGLGNQPQHF
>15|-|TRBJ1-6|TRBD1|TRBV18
TGTGCCAGCTCTCCTGAACAGGGGTGGGGTTCACCCCTCCACTTT
CASSPEQGWGSPLHF
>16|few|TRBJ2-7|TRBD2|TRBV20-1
TGCAGTGCTAGGGGGGACCTTAGCGGGAGCTCCTACGAGCAGTACTTC
CSARGDLSGSSYEQYF
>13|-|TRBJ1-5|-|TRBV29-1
TGCAGCGTTCACACAGACAATAATCAGCCCCAGCATTTT
CSVHTDNNQPQHF
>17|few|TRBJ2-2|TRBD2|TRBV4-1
TGCGCCAGCAGCCAAGAGGGGGGGTTCGTCGGCACCGGGGAGCTGTTTTTT
CASSQEGGFVGTGELFF
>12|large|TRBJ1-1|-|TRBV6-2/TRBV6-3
TGTGCCAGCAGCCCTAATACAGGAGAAGCTTTCTTT
CASSPNTGEAFF
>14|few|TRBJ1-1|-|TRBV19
TGTGCCAGTAGTATAGGGAGTACGGTCGCTGAAGCTTTCTTT
CASSIGSTVAEAFF
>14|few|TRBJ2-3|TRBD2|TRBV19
TGTGCCAGTAGCTCCCTAGCGGGACCGAGTACGCAGTATTTT
CASSSLAGPSTQYF
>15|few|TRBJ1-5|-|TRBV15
TGTGCCACCAGCAGAGAACGGAACGTCAATCAGCCCCAGCATTTT
CATSRERNVNQPQHF
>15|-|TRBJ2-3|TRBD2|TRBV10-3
TGTGCCATCACAGGGCTAGCGGGAGCGCCAGATACGCAGTATTTT
CAITGLAGAPDTQYF
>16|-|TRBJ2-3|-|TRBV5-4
TGTGCCAGCAGCTTGGATTTGGGACTCAGTCAAGCCACGCAGTATTTT
CASSLDLGLSQATQYF
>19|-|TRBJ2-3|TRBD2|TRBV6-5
TGTGCCAGCAGTTCGGCTAGCGGGGGGGCCAGTTCAAGCACAGATACGCAGTATTTT
CASSSASGGASSSTDTQYF
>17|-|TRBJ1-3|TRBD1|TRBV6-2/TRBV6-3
TGTGCCAGCAGATCTCCGGGACAGGTGGACTCTGGAAACACCATATATTTT
CASRSPGQVDSGNTIYF
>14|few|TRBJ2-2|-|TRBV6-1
TGTGCCAGCAGTGAAGCCCCGCCCACCGGGGAGCTGTTTTTT
CASSEAPPTGELFF
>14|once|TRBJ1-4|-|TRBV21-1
TGTGCCAGCAGCCCGGGACACCCAAGGGAAAAACTGTTTTTT
CASSPGHPREKLFF
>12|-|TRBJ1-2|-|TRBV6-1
TGTGCCAGCAGAGCTGATCTTTATGGCTACACCTTC
CASRADLYGYTF
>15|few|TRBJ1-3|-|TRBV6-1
TGTGCCAGCACCCGGGGCGCTACCTCTGGAAACACCATATATTTT
CASTRGATSGNTIYF
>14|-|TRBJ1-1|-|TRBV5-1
TGCGCCAGCAGCCCTCTGCTTTCGACAGTTGAAGCTTTCTTT
CASSPLLSTVEAFF
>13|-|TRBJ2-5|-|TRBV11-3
TGTGCCAGCAGCCCGGACAGTCAAGAGACCCAGTACTTC
CASSPDSQETQYF
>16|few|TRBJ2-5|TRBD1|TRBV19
TGTGCCAGTAGTATAGTAGGACAGGGGGTCGGGGAGACCCAGTACTTC
CASSIVGQGVGETQYF
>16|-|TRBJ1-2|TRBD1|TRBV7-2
TGTGCCAGCAGCTCCCGGACAGGGGGCCAAAACTATGGCTACACCTTC
CASSSRTGGQNYGYTF
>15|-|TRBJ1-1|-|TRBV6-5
TGTGCCAGCGGTTACGTCACGGGTGGCCCGCCCGAAGCTTTCTTT
CASGYVTGGPPEAFF
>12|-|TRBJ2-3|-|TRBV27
TGTGCCAGCAGGGGTTACACAGATACGCAGTATTTT
CASRGYTDTQYF
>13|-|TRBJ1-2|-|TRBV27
TGTGCCAGCAGCTTCGGGGGTACTGGTGGCTACACCTTC
CASSFGGTGGYTF
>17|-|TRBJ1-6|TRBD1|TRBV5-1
TGCGCCAGCAGCTTGGGACAGGGGGGATCCTATAATTCACCCCTCCACTTT
CASSLGQGGSYNSPLHF
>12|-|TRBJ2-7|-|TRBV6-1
TGTGCCAGCAGAGGGGTCACCTACGAGCAGTACTTC
CASRGVTYEQYF
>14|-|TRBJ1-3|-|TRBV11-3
TGTGCCAGCAGCTTTACGGGAGCGGGGGACACCATATATTTT
CASSFTGAGDTIYF
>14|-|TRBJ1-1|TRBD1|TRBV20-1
TGCAGTGCTAAGAAACAGGGGGAGAACACTGAAGCTTTCTTT
CSAKKQGENTEAFF
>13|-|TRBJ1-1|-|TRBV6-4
TGTGCCAGCAGTGGAACTGAGCCGGGTGAAGCTTTCTTT
CASSGTEPGEAFF
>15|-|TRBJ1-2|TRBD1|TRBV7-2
TGTGCCAGCAGCTGGAACGGACAGGGCGGGTATGGCTACACCTTC
CASSWNGQGGYGYTF
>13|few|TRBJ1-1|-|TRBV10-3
TGTGCCATCAGTGTTAATGGGAACACTGAAGCTTTCTTT
CAISVNGNTEAFF
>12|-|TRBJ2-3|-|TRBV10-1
TGCGCCAGCGGACAGAGCACAGATACGCAGTATTTT
CASGQSTDTQYF
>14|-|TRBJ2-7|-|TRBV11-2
TGTGCCAGCAGCTTAGATGCAAAGCGCTACGAGCAGTACTTC
CASSLDAKRYEQYF
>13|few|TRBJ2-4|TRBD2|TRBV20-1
TGCAGTGCATCAAGCGGGGGGTTAAACATTCAGTACTTC
CSASSGGLNIQYF
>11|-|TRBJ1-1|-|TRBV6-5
TGTGCCAGCAGTTCCGGACACGGAGCTTTCTTT
CASSSGHGAFF
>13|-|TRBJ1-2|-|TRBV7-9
TGTGCCAGCAGCTTTCCGGGGGGCAATGGCTACACCTTC
CASSFPGGNGYTF
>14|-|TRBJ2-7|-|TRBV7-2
TGTGCCAGCAGCTTGACCGCCGGCCTCGGTGAGCAGTACTTC
CASSLTAGLGEQYF
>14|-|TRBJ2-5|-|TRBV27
TGTGCCAGCAGTAGACGGGGACCTCAAGAGACCCAGTACTTC
CASSRRGPQETQYF
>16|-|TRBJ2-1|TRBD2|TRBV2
TGTGCCAGCAGCGGAGGGACTAGCGGGAGGGCCCAAGAGCAGTTCTTC
CASSGGTSGRAQEQFF
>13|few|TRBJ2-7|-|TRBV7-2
TGTGCCAGCAGCGCCCGGGTACCCTACGAGCAGTACTTC
CASSARVPYEQYF
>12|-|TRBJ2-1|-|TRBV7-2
TGTGCCAGCAGCTTGGACCGGCGGGAGCAGTTCTTC
CASSLDRREQFF
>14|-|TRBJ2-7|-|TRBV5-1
TGCGCCAGCAGCTTGGGCCAGGGAAAGGACGAGCAGTACTTC
CASSLGQGKDEQYF